These T cell receptor beta chains were read from a single sample in a study of vaccination effects on CD4 cells after COVID-19. The repertoire was sequenced with immunoSEQ multiplex PCR; TCRdb's copy has only in-frame clones and lacks some. The profile shows about 73,000 clones, approximately 72% of them singletons. No antigen is known for these receptors. This sample comprised CD4+ T cells from PBMCs cultured with HCoV-NL63 spike peptides, obtained before COVID-19 vaccination. Every receptor here comes from a human donor who received a COVID-19 vaccine. CDR3s include the opening cysteine and the closing phenylalanine or tryptophan. The D gene is left open where the match is weak. Clone size is stated in some rows and not others, as once, few, many or a class when expanded.

J gene,D gene,clone size,V gene,CDR3 protein,CDR3 DNA
TRBJ2-5,.,.,TRBV27,CASSLRSTGETQYF,TGTGCCAGCAGTTTAAGGTCGACCGGGGAGACCCAGTACTTC
TRBJ2-5,.,.,TRBV5-1,CASSSPGGGETQYF,TGCGCCAGCAGCTCCCCCGGGGGAGGCGAGACCCAGTACTTC
TRBJ1-2,.,once,TRBV19,CASSQRDTIHTF,TGTGCCAGTAGCCAACGGGACACTATTCACACCTTC
TRBJ1-2,.,once,TRBV7-9,CASSLASLDIYGYTF,TGTGCCAGCAGCTTAGCTTCCCTTGACATTTATGGCTACACCTTC
TRBJ2-2,.,.,TRBV5-1,CASSLDPGTTGELFF,TGCGCCAGCAGCTTGGATCCAGGAACCACCGGGGAGCTGTTTTTT
TRBJ2-2,.,.,TRBV19,CASSINRAGELFF,TGTGCCAGTAGTATCAACAGGGCCGGGGAGCTGTTTTTT
TRBJ2-2,TRBD1,once,TRBV19,CASTKDRGTTGELFF,TGTGCCAGTACCAAGGACAGGGGAACCACCGGGGAGCTGTTTTTT
TRBJ1-5,.,.,TRBV6-1,CASSELWRDYQPQHF,TGTGCCAGCAGTGAATTGTGGCGCGATTATCAGCCCCAGCATTTT
TRBJ1-6,.,.,TRBV6-5,CASSYSLSGGNSPLHF,TGTGCCAGCAGTTATTCTCTTTCCGGGGGGAATTCACCCCTCCACTTT
TRBJ1-5,.,.,TRBV2,CASSGLGNQPQHF,TGTGCCAGCAGTGGTCTGGGCAATCAGCCCCAGCATTTT
TRBJ2-3,TRBD1,once,TRBV7-2,CASSLRLRQGATDTQYF,TGTGCCAGCAGCTTAAGGCTCAGACAGGGGGCGACAGATACGCAGTATTTT
TRBJ1-2,.,.,TRBV5-1,CASSLNLDTGYGYTF,TGCGCCAGCAGCTTAAATTTGGACACGGGCTATGGCTACACCTTC
TRBJ2-1,TRBD1,once,TRBV18,CASSPGTGSYNEQFF,TGTGCCAGCTCACCAGGGACAGGTTCTTACAATGAGCAGTTCTTC
TRBJ1-2,.,.,TRBV6-5,CASSSDGYSYGYTF,TGTGCCAGCAGTTCCGACGGATACTCCTATGGCTACACCTTC
TRBJ1-1,.,.,TRBV19,CASSNRVEAFF,TGTGCCAGTAGCAACAGGGTTGAAGCTTTCTTT
TRBJ1-1,.,.,TRBV12-3/TRBV12-4,CASNGGQRRAFF,TGTGCCAGCAACGGAGGACAGCGGAGAGCTTTCTTT
TRBJ1-2,.,once,TRBV3-1/TRBV3-2,CASSQGDNRGYTF,TGTGCCAGCAGCCAAGGGGATAACCGGGGCTACACCTTC
TRBJ1-1,.,.,TRBV7-9,CASSLVTDTEAFF,TGTGCCAGCAGCTTAGTCACGGACACCGAAGCTTTCTTT
TRBJ1-6,TRBD1,.,TRBV6-5,CASSYQDRDYTLHF,TGTGCCAGCAGTTATCAGGACAGGGACTACACCCTCCACTTT
TRBJ1-1,TRBD1,once,TRBV6-5,CASRIGTANTEAFF,TGTGCCAGCAGGATAGGGACAGCGAACACTGAAGCTTTCTTT
TRBJ1-1,.,many,TRBV4-1,CASSQETTGDTEAFF,TGCGCCAGCAGCCAAGAGACCACAGGAGACACTGAAGCTTTCTTT
TRBJ2-3,TRBD1,once,TRBV7-9,CASSHGQGYTDTQYF,TGTGCCAGCAGCCACGGACAGGGATACACAGATACGCAGTATTTT
TRBJ2-2,.,.,TRBV11-3,CASSQLGARGELFF,TGTGCCAGCAGCCAACTCGGGGCCCGCGGGGAGCTGTTTTTT
TRBJ2-4,.,.,TRBV5-6,CASSLIPGPKNIQYF,TGTGCCAGCAGCTTGATTCCAGGACCCAAAAACATTCAGTACTTC
TRBJ2-3,.,.,TRBV19,CASSEVGGTDTQYF,TGTGCCAGTAGTGAGGTGGGTGGGACAGATACGCAGTATTTT
TRBJ2-3,TRBD2,.,TRBV24-1,CATDSGGAAHTQYF,TGTGCCACAGATAGCGGGGGGGCAGCACATACGCAGTATTTT
TRBJ1-2,TRBD1,few,TRBV5-1,CASALQGYDGYTF,TGCGCCAGCGCCTTACAGGGGTACGATGGCTACACCTTC
TRBJ2-1,.,.,TRBV6-6,CASSYSGTPYNEQFF,TGTGCCAGCAGTTACTCAGGGACACCTTACAATGAGCAGTTCTTC
TRBJ1-6,.,.,TRBV25-1,CASAGTVNSPLHF,TGTGCCAGCGCCGGGACCGTTAATTCACCCCTCCACTTT
TRBJ2-4,.,once,TRBV4-3,CASSHHSTDGKNIQYF,TGCGCCAGCAGCCACCATTCGACGGACGGCAAAAACATTCAGTACTTC
TRBJ2-2,.,few,TRBV2,CASSRSPANTGELFF,TGTGCCAGCAGCCGATCCCCAGCGAACACCGGGGAGCTGTTTTTT
TRBJ1-1,TRBD1,.,TRBV3-1/TRBV3-2,CASSLRQGRGTEAFF,TGTGCCAGCAGCCTTCGACAGGGGAGGGGCACTGAAGCTTTCTTT
TRBJ1-3,.,many,TRBV30,CAWSGNSLSGNTIYF,TGTGCCTGGAGTGGTAACAGCCTTTCCGGAAACACCATATATTTT
TRBJ2-1,TRBD1,few,TRBV7-9,CASSKGQGTYNEQFF,TGTGCCAGCAGCAAGGGACAGGGGACCTACAATGAGCAGTTCTTC
TRBJ2-2,.,.,TRBV21-1,CASTERVDTGELFF,TGTGCCAGCACGGAGAGGGTGGACACCGGGGAGCTGTTTTTT
TRBJ2-3,.,.,TRBV24-1,CATSVQGTLTQYF,TGTGCCACCAGTGTGCAGGGGACCCTTACGCAGTATTTT
TRBJ1-1,.,.,TRBV27,CASSWGSGMNTEAFF,TGTGCCAGCAGTTGGGGAAGTGGGATGAACACTGAAGCTTTCTTT
TRBJ2-5,TRBD2,.,TRBV3-1/TRBV3-2,CASSPLHGRGEETQYF,TGTGCCAGCAGCCCGCTCCACGGGCGGGGGGAAGAGACCCAGTACTTC
TRBJ1-2,.,.,TRBV9,CASSVLPNYGYTF,TGTGCCAGCAGCGTCCTTCCTAACTATGGCTACACCTTC
TRBJ1-1,.,.,TRBV4-3,CASSLGHLNTEAFF,TGCGCCAGCAGCCTAGGACATCTGAACACTGAAGCTTTCTTT
TRBJ1-5,.,few,TRBV18,CASSQGWGNQPQHF,TGTGCCAGCTCACAGGGGTGGGGAAATCAGCCCCAGCATTTT
TRBJ1-4,TRBD1,.,TRBV3-1/TRBV3-2,CASSLRSDRELFF,TGTGCCAGCAGCCTAAGAAGCGACAGGGAACTGTTTTTT
TRBJ1-1,.,.,TRBV6-5,CASKTDSPNTEAFF,TGTGCCAGCAAAACGGACAGCCCGAACACTGAAGCTTTCTTT
TRBJ2-1,TRBD2,.,TRBV7-3,CASSSSGGNNEQFF,TGTGCCAGCAGCTCTAGCGGGGGAAACAATGAGCAGTTCTTC
TRBJ1-5,.,.,TRBV6-5,CASSRTASNQPQHF,TGTGCCAGCAGTCGGACAGCTAGCAATCAGCCCCAGCATTTT
TRBJ2-5,.,.,TRBV5-1,CASSLLDSQETQYF,TGCGCCAGCAGCTTGTTGGATTCTCAAGAGACCCAGTACTTC
TRBJ2-5,.,.,TRBV20-1,CSAWTQETQYF,TGCAGTGCCTGGACCCAAGAGACCCAGTACTTC
TRBJ1-4,TRBD1,once,TRBV5-1,CASSLGTTGAEKLFF,TGCGCCAGCAGCTTAGGAACGACAGGGGCTGAAAAACTGTTTTTT
TRBJ1-2,.,few,TRBV5-4,CASSSYIGLNYGYTF,TGTGCCAGCAGCTCTTACATTGGGCTTAACTATGGCTACACCTTC
TRBJ1-5,.,.,TRBV29-1,CSVRAQGEGPQHF,TGCAGCGTGCGGGCACAGGGAGAAGGGCCCCAGCATTTT
TRBJ2-1,.,.,TRBV24-1,CATSDLVMEGNEQFF,TGTGCCACCAGTGATTTAGTAATGGAGGGAAATGAGCAGTTCTTC
TRBJ1-5,.,few,TRBV6-6,CASSPRRPGVSSNQPQHF,TGTGCCAGCAGTCCTCGCAGGCCAGGGGTCTCCAGCAATCAGCCCCAGCATTTT
TRBJ1-1,.,.,TRBV7-9,CASSLNPTEAFF,TGTGCCAGCAGCTTAAATCCCACCGAAGCTTTCTTT
TRBJ2-5,TRBD2,.,TRBV19,CASSGGGRGTQYF,TGTGCCAGTAGTGGCGGGGGGAGGGGGACCCAGTACTTC